The TCR beta chain under discussion was sequenced for a study of cytomegalovirus exposure and HLA in healthy donors. About this clone itself: One end of the junction is discordant with germline, which a read error may explain. Other DNA sequences of this sample code for an identical CDR3.

The PCR made use of 60 Vbeta and 13 Jbeta primers. Produced via immunoSEQ multiplex PCR; TCRdb's table is partial and in-frame only. The sample holds approximately 300,000 clones, 84% seen once. The germline V gene encodes CDR1 PRHDT and CDR2 FYEKMQ (reference sequence). CDR3 size: 17 residues. The V and J genes are TRBV13 and TRBJ2-2; 9 bases agree with TRBD1. Input material: PBMCs. The receptor comes from a woman aged 40 to 50 in good health and CMV-seropositive. The CDR3 nucleotides are TGTGCCAGCAGCTTAGGGGACAGGGGCCCGAACACTGGGGAGCTGTTTTTT. It is translated as CASSLGDRGPNTGELFF.